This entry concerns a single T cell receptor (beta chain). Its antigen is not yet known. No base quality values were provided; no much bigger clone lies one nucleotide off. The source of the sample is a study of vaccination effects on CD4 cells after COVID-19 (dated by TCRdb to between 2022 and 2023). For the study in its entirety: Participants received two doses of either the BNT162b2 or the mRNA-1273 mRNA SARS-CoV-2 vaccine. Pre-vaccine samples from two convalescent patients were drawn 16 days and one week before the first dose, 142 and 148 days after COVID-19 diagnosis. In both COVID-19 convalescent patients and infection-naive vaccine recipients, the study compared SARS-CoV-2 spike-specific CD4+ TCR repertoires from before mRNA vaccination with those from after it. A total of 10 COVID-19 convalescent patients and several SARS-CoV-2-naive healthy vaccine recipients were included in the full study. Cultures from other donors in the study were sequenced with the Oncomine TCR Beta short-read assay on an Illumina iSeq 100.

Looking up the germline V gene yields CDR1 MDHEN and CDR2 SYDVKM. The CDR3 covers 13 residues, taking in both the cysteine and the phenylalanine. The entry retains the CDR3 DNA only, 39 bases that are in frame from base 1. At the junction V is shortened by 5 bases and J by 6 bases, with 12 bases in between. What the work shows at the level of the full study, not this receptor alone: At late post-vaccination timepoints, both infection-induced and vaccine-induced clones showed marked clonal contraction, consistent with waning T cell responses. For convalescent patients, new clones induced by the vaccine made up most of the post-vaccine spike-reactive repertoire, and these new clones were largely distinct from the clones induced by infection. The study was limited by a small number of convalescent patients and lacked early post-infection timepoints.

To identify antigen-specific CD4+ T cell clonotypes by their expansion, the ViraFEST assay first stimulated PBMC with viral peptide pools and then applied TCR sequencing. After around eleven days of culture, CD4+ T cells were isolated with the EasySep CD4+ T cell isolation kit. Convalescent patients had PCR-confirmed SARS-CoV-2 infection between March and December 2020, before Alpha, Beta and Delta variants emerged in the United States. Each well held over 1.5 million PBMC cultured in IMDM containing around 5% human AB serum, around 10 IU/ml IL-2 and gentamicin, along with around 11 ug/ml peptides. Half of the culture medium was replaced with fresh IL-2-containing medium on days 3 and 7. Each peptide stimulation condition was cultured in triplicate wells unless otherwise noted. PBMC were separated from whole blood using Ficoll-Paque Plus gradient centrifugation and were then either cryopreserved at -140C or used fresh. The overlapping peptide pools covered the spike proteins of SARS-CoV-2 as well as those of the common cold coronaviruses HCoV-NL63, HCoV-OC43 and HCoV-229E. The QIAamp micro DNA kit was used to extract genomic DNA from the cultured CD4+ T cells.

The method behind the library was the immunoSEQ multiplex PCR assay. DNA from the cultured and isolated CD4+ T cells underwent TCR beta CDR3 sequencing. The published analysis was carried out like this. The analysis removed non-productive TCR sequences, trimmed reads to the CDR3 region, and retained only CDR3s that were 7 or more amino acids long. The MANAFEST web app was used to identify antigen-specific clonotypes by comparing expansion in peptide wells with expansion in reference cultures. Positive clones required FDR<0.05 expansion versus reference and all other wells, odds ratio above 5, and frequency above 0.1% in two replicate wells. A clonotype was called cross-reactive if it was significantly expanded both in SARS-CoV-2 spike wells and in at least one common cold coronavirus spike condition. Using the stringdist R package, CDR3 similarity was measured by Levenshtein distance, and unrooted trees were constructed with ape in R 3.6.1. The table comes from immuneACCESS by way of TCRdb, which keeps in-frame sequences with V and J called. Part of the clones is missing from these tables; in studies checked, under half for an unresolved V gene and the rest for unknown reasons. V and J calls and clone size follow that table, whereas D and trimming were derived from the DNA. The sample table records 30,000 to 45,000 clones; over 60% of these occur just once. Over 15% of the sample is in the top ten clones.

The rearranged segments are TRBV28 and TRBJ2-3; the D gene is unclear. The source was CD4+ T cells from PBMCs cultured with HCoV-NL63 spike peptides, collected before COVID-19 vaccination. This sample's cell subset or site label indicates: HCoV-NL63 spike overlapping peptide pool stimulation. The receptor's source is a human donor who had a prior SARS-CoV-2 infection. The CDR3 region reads CASSTSVGDTQYF. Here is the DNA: TGTGCCAGCAGTACCTCAGTGGGGGATACGCAGTATTTT. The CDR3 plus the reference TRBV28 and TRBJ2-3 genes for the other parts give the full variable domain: DVKVTQSSRYLVKRTGEKVFLECVQDMDHENMFWYRQDPGLGLRLIYFSYDVKMKEKGDIPEGYSVSREKKERFSLILESASTNQTSMYLCASSTSVGDTQYFGPGTRLTVL.